This T cell receptor beta chain was profiled in a study of neoadjuvant nivolumab and ipilimumab in lung cancer (dated by TCRdb to 2019 to 2021). For context, the study as a whole: Intravenous nivolumab was dosed at 3 mg/kg on days 1, 15 and 29, and in the combination arm ipilimumab 1 mg/kg was added on day 1 only. Seven patients had matched pretherapy and resected tumor pairs analyzed, with four treated with nivolumab and three with nivolumab plus ipilimumab. The major pathologic response (MPR) rate in the intention-to-treat population in each study arm was designated as the primary trial endpoint. A total of roughly 45 patients with operable NSCLC were treated in the trial, with roughly 23 randomized to nivolumab monotherapy and 21 randomized to nivolumab plus ipilimumab. TCR repertoires were compared between pretherapy (baseline) peripheral blood and tumors resected at surgery after neoadjuvant immune checkpoint blockade.

This specimen's time point label, per the study, means: at surgical resection after neoadjuvant nivolumab +/- ipilimumab. The samples were obtained from NEOSTAR, a phase 2 randomized trial that tested neoadjuvant nivolumab or nivolumab plus ipilimumab, followed by surgery, in operable NSCLC. Notes on this clone: Which antigen it targets is not known. No qualities accompany the bases; no much larger clone lies one base away.

General findings and caveats noted by the study authors: TCR richness in pretherapy blood showed a positive correlation with richness in tumors resected after neoadjuvant therapy (Spearman R of about 0.83). Greater TCR richness and clonality were observed in resected tumors than in tumor-adjacent uninvolved lung, and increases were observed in more dual-therapy-treated tumors. No significant correlation was found between TCR clonality and pathologic tumor regression, and only a single major-pathologic-response sample was available for the analysis of TCR clonality versus pathologic tumor regression. TCR sequencing was performed in a small number of samples. From pretherapy to surgery, tumor T-cell richness and clonality increased in three of three dual-therapy tumors but in only two of four nivolumab-treated tumors.

The receptor library was made with the immunoSEQ multiplex PCR assay. Turning to the authors' computational methods: Repertoires were summarized in terms of richness and clonality, and significantly expanded and contracted clones between pre- and post-therapy samples were identified. In its TCRdb copy, this immuneACCESS table keeps in-frame sequences only and misses some clones. Where compared with another copy, unresolved V genes explain less than half of these, and the others have no known cause. Clonal size and the V and J genes are those of that table, whereas D and trimming came from the DNA. A total of about 25,000 clones appear in this sample, 75% to 90% of them only once. The ten largest clonotypes hold about 8.6% of the sample. The germline V and J ends show losses of 5 bases and 6 bases respectively, and no gene match explains 9 bases of the junction. The CDR3 contains 14 residues, cysteine and phenylalanine counted. The read is trimmed to its CDR3 DNA, 42 bases read in frame from base 1. CDR1 and CDR2, looked up from the germline V gene, are SGHTA and FQGNSA.

The origin of this receptor is an adult with non-small cell lung cancer. The chain is assembled from TRBV7-2 and TRBJ1-2; TRBD1 matches 7 bases in the middle. The source was tumor tissue, collected after neoadjuvant nivolumab, alone or with ipilimumab, at or shortly before surgery. CDR3 protein: CASSAGTDLDGYTF. The DNA sequence is TGTGCCAGCAGCGCCGGGACAGACCTGGATGGCTACACCTTC.